The rows below give T cell receptor beta chains drawn from one sample of a study of T cells in Graves' hyperthyroidism and ophthalmopathy. TCRdb passed the multiplex PCR reads through MiXCR, listing each CDR3 protein once. Of roughly 500,000 distinct CDR3 sequences listed, approximately 14% are singletons. The sample comprised blood. The receptor set was obtained from a woman aged 25 to 39 with Graves' hyperthyroidism that later progressed to Graves' ophthalmopathy. The CDR3 runs from the conserved cysteine through the conserved F or W. Each record gives: clone size, J gene, D gene, V gene, CDR3 length, CDR3 DNA, CDR3 protein. D genes are given only for firm matches. Size values are once, few and many counts, or a class for expanded clones, and some rows have none.

clone_size: .
j_call: TRBJ1-1
d_call: .
v_call: TRBV2
cdr3_length: 13
cdr3_nt: TGTGCCAACAATGTCGTGGGGAACACTGAAGCTTTCTTT
cdr3_aa: CANNVVGNTEAFF

clone_size: .
j_call: TRBJ2-2
d_call: .
v_call: TRBV28
cdr3_length: 14
cdr3_nt: TGTGCCACCCTGGACGGTTGGAACACCGGGGAGCTGTTTTTT
cdr3_aa: CATLDGWNTGELFF

clone_size: .
j_call: TRBJ2-1
d_call: TRBD2
v_call: TRBV6-2/TRBV6-3
cdr3_length: 21
cdr3_nt: TGTGCCAGCAGTTACCGGGGAAGCGGGACTAGCGGGGGTAAATCCTACAATGAGCAGTTCTTC
cdr3_aa: CASSYRGSGTSGGKSYNEQFF

clone_size: .
j_call: TRBJ2-2
d_call: .
v_call: TRBV5-1
cdr3_length: 13
cdr3_nt: TGCGCCAGCAGCCCGCCGGGCACCGGGGAGCTGTTTTTT
cdr3_aa: CASSPPGTGELFF

clone_size: .
j_call: TRBJ1-5
d_call: TRBD1
v_call: TRBV19
cdr3_length: 17
cdr3_nt: TGTGCCAGTAGTCCCAGGGACAGGGGGCTTGGCAATCAGCCCCAGCATTTT
cdr3_aa: CASSPRDRGLGNQPQHF

clone_size: .
j_call: TRBJ2-7
d_call: .
v_call: TRBV6-2/TRBV6-3
cdr3_length: 15
cdr3_nt: TGTGCCAGCAGTTCCGCGACAGGGACTCCCTACGAGCAGTACTTC
cdr3_aa: CASSSATGTPYEQYF

clone_size: few
j_call: TRBJ2-5
d_call: TRBD2
v_call: TRBV28
cdr3_length: 14
cdr3_nt: TGTGCCAGCCTGCCGACTAGCAGACAAGAGACCCAGTACTTC
cdr3_aa: CASLPTSRQETQYF

clone_size: few
j_call: TRBJ2-3
d_call: .
v_call: TRBV5-1
cdr3_length: 14
cdr3_nt: TGCGCCAGCAGCTTGGCGGTTATCACAGATACGCAGTATTTT
cdr3_aa: CASSLAVITDTQYF

clone_size: many
j_call: TRBJ2-7
d_call: .
v_call: TRBV5-1
cdr3_length: 14
cdr3_nt: TGCGCCAGCAGCGTACAGGACGGCGCCTACGAGCAGTACTTC
cdr3_aa: CASSVQDGAYEQYF

clone_size: many
j_call: TRBJ1-1
d_call: .
v_call: TRBV6-1
cdr3_length: 13
cdr3_nt: TGTGCCAGCAGGATACAGGAGAACACTGAAGCTTTCTTT
cdr3_aa: CASRIQENTEAFF

clone_size: many
j_call: TRBJ2-7
d_call: TRBD1
v_call: TRBV28
cdr3_length: 14
cdr3_nt: TGTGCCAGCAGGAGCTCGGGACAGAAAGACGAGCAGTACTTC
cdr3_aa: CASRSSGQKDEQYF

clone_size: few
j_call: TRBJ1-5
d_call: .
v_call: TRBV28
cdr3_length: 13
cdr3_nt: TGTGCCAGCAGGCAAAACAGGGATCAGCCCCAGCATTTT
cdr3_aa: CASRQNRDQPQHF

clone_size: few
j_call: TRBJ1-1
d_call: .
v_call: TRBV24-1
cdr3_length: 12
cdr3_nt: TGTGCCACCGAGATGTACGGCACTGAAGCTTTCTTT
cdr3_aa: CATEMYGTEAFF

clone_size: .
j_call: TRBJ2-1
d_call: TRBD2
v_call: TRBV12-3/TRBV12-4
cdr3_length: 15
cdr3_nt: TGTGCCAGCAGCAAGGGACTAGCGGGAAGTGGTGAGCAGTTCTTC
cdr3_aa: CASSKGLAGSGEQFF

clone_size: many
j_call: TRBJ2-3
d_call: TRBD1
v_call: TRBV29-1
cdr3_length: 13
cdr3_nt: TGCAGCGTTGAAACAGGGGCGACCGATACGCAGTATTTT
cdr3_aa: CSVETGATDTQYF

clone_size: many
j_call: TRBJ1-1
d_call: .
v_call: TRBV7-2
cdr3_length: 14
cdr3_nt: TGTGCCAGCAGCCCCAATCCGGGAAACACTGAAGCTTTCTTT
cdr3_aa: CASSPNPGNTEAFF

clone_size: .
j_call: TRBJ2-7
d_call: .
v_call: TRBV20-1
cdr3_length: 15
cdr3_nt: TGCAGTGCTAGAGATGGGCGCGCGGCTGCCTACAAGCAGTACTTC
cdr3_aa: CSARDGRAAAYKQYF

clone_size: .
j_call: TRBJ2-7
d_call: .
v_call: TRBV19
cdr3_length: 14
cdr3_nt: TGTGCCAGTAGTATGGACCCGGGTTCCTACGAGCAGTACTTC
cdr3_aa: CASSMDPGSYEQYF

clone_size: few
j_call: TRBJ2-3
d_call: TRBD1
v_call: TRBV7-8
cdr3_length: 13
cdr3_nt: TGTGCCAGCGGCTTAGGGGGCGGAGATACGCAGTATTTT
cdr3_aa: CASGLGGGDTQYF

clone_size: .
j_call: TRBJ2-2
d_call: .
v_call: TRBV20-1
cdr3_length: 15
cdr3_nt: TGCAGTGCTAGCGTTGCAGGCGTGCGGGCCGGGGAGCTGTTTTTT
cdr3_aa: CSASVAGVRAGELFF

clone_size: .
j_call: TRBJ2-7
d_call: TRBD2
v_call: TRBV6-5
cdr3_length: 21
cdr3_nt: TGTGCCAGCAGTTACCCAAGATGGGGACTAGCGGACTCCAAAAGCTCCTACGAGCAGTACTTC
cdr3_aa: CASSYPRWGLADSKSSYEQYF

clone_size: many
j_call: TRBJ2-7
d_call: TRBD1
v_call: TRBV10-3
cdr3_length: 15
cdr3_nt: TGTGCCATCAGTGTTTTACAGGGGGCCAAGAACGAGCAGTACTTC
cdr3_aa: CAISVLQGAKNEQYF

clone_size: few
j_call: TRBJ1-5
d_call: .
v_call: TRBV7-2
cdr3_length: 16
cdr3_nt: TGTGCCAGCAGCTTTAAGGGGGGCGGCCTAAATCAGCCCCAGCATTTT
cdr3_aa: CASSFKGGGLNQPQHF

clone_size: many
j_call: TRBJ2-1
d_call: TRBD2
v_call: TRBV7-9
cdr3_length: 16
cdr3_nt: TGTGCCAGCAGGCCGAGTACGGGAGGGCTAAGGAATGAGCAGTTCTTC
cdr3_aa: CASRPSTGGLRNEQFF

clone_size: many
j_call: TRBJ2-1
d_call: TRBD2
v_call: TRBV6-2/TRBV6-3
cdr3_length: 19
cdr3_nt: TGTGCCAGCAGTTACTCTCCGACTAGCGGGAGAGACCGGGGCAATGAGCAGTTCTTC
cdr3_aa: CASSYSPTSGRDRGNEQFF

clone_size: many
j_call: TRBJ2-1
d_call: TRBD1
v_call: TRBV7-2
cdr3_length: 15
cdr3_nt: TGTGCCAGCAGAGCCGACAGGGACCCCTACAATGAGCAGTTCTTC
cdr3_aa: CASRADRDPYNEQFF

clone_size: .
j_call: TRBJ2-5
d_call: .
v_call: TRBV11-3
cdr3_length: 15
cdr3_nt: TGTGCCAGCGGTACTCGGTGGGACTCACAAGAGACCCAGTACTTC
cdr3_aa: CASGTRWDSQETQYF